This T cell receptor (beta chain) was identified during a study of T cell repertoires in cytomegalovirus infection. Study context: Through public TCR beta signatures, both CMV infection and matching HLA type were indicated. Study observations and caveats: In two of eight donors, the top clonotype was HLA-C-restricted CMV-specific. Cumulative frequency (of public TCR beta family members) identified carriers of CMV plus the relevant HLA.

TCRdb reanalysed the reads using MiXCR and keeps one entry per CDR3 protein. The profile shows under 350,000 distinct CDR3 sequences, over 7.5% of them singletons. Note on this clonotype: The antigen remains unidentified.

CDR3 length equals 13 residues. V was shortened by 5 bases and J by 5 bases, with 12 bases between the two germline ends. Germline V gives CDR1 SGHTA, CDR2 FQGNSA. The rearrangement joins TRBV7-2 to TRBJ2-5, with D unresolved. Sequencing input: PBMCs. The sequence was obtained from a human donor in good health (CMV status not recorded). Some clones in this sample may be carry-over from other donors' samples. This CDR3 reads CASSPQVWETQYF. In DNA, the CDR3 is TGTGCCAGCAGCCCCCAGGTATGGGAGACCCAGTACTTC. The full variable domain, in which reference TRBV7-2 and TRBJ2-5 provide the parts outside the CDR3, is GAGVSQSPSNKVTEKGKDVELRCDPISGHTALYWYRQSLGQGLEFLIYFQGNSAPDKSGLPSDRFSAERTGGSVSTLTIQRTQQEDSAVYLCASSPQVWETQYFGPGTRLLVL.